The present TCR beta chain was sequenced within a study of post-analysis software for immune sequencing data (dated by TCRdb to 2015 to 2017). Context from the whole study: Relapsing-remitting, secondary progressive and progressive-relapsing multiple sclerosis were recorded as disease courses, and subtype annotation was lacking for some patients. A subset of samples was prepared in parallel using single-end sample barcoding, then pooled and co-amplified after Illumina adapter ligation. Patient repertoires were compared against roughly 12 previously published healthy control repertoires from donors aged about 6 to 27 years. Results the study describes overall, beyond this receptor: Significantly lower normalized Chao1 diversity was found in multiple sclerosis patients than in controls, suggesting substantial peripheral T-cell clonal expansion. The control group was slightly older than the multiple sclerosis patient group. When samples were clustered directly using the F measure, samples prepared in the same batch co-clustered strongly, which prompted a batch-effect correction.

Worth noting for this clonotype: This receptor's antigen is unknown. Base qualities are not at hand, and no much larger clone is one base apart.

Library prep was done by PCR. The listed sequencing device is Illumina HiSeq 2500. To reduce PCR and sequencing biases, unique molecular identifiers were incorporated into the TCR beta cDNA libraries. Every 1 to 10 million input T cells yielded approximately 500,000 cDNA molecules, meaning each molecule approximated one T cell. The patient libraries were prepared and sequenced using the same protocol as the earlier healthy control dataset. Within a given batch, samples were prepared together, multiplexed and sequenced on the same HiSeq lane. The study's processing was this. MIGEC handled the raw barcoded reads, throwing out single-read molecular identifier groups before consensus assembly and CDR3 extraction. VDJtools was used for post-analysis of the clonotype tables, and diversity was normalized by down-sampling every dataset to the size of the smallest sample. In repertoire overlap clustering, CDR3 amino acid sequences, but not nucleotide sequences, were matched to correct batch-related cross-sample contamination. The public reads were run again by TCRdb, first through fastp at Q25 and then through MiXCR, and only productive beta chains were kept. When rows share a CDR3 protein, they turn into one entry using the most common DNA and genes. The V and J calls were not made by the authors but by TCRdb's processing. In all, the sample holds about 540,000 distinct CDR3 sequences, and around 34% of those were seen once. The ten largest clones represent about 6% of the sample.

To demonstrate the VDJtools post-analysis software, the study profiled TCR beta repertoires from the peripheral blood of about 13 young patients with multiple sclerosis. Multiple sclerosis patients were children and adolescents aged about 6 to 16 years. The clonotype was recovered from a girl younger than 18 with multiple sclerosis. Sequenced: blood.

The sequenced DNA is TGTGCCAGCAGCCAAGGGTACCGGGGTGAGCAGTACTTC. This codes for CASSQGYRGEQYF. The rearranged segments are TRBV3-1 and TRBJ2-7; a tentative D match to TRBD2 spans 5 bases. For CDR1 and CDR2, the germline V gene (reference sequence) lists LGHDT and YNNKEL. Taken from cysteine to phenylalanine, the CDR3 has 13 residues. CDR3 DNA is the only sequence kept; it has 39 bases, read in frame from the first base. Trimming at the junction amounts to 1 base on V and 7 bases on J, and the germline ends lie 11 bases apart.